This is a list of T cell receptor beta chains from one sample in a study of cytomegalovirus exposure and HLA in healthy donors. Using immunoSEQ multiplex PCR, the repertoire was profiled, and TCRdb retains in-frame clones only, with some absent. This table has 150,000 to 200,000 clones, around nine tenths appearing once. What was sequenced was PBMCs. These receptors all stem from a young woman in good health and CMV-seronegative. The CDR3 runs from the conserved cysteine through the conserved F or W. The D gene is left open where the match is weak. The listing skips clone size in some rows; elsewhere it reads once, few, many or a size class.

TRBJ2-7 TRBV30 TRBD1 - CAWSATAGGRQYF TGTGCCTGGAGTGCGACCGCAGGGGGCAGGCAGTACTTC
TRBJ2-5 TRBV5-4 - - CASSINRLRQETQYF TGTGCCAGCAGCATAAACAGGTTGCGTCAAGAGACCCAGTACTTC
TRBJ1-3 TRBV28 - few CASGGSPGNTIYF TGTGCCAGCGGGGGCTCCCCTGGAAACACCATATATTTT
TRBJ2-7 TRBV5-1 TRBD1 - CASSLLGAGTGGLEQYF TGCGCCAGCAGCCTGCTGGGCGCCGGGACAGGGGGGTTGGAGCAGTACTTC
TRBJ2-7 TRBV27 TRBD2 - CASGSGSYTYGGQYF TGTGCCAGCGGTAGCGGGAGCTATACCTACGGCGGGCAGTACTTC
TRBJ2-7 TRBV5-1 - - CASSSDLAREQYF TGCGCCAGCAGCTCCGATCTAGCGCGCGAGCAGTACTTC
TRBJ2-7 TRBV11-3 TRBD1 - CASSLARAGGSYEQYF TGTGCCAGCAGCTTAGCGAGGGCAGGGGGCTCCTACGAGCAGTACTTC
TRBJ2-5 TRBV11-2 - - CASRELGETQYF TGTGCCAGCAGGGAACTAGGGGAGACCCAGTACTTC
TRBJ1-5 TRBV28 - - CASSLDSDQPQHF TGTGCCAGCAGTTTAGACAGCGATCAGCCCCAGCATTTT
TRBJ2-1 TRBV9 TRBD2 - CASSETSGSGGEQFF TGTGCCAGCAGCGAGACTAGCGGGAGTGGGGGTGAGCAGTTCTTC
TRBJ1-2 TRBV4-2 TRBD1 once CASSQEDRGAYGYTF TGTGCCAGCAGCCAAGAAGACAGGGGGGCGTATGGCTACACCTTC
TRBJ2-2 TRBV4-1 TRBD2 - CASSLGTSGTGELFF TGCGCCAGCAGCCTCGGGACTAGCGGGACCGGGGAGCTGTTTTTT
TRBJ1-4 TRBV29-1 - - CSVEEAGTRLKLFF TGCAGCGTTGAAGAGGCGGGGACTCGACTAAAACTGTTTTTT
TRBJ2-2 TRBV6-5 - - CASSSMTPNTGELFF TGTGCCAGCAGCTCTATGACACCGAACACCGGGGAGCTGTTTTTT
TRBJ1-6 TRBV6-5 - - CASSYSSADIGSPLHF TGTGCCAGCAGTTACTCGAGTGCGGACATTGGTTCACCCCTCCACTTT
TRBJ2-5 TRBV5-8 TRBD1 - CASRGWDRGQTQYF TGTGCCAGCAGGGGATGGGACAGGGGACAGACCCAGTACTTC
TRBJ1-6 TRBV2 - - CASSVDPAQGNSPLHF TGTGCCAGCAGTGTGGATCCTGCCCAGGGCAATTCACCCCTCCACTTT
TRBJ2-1 TRBV6-5 TRBD1 - CASSLHGGQGNEQFF TGTGCCAGCAGCCTCCACGGGGGACAGGGCAATGAGCAGTTCTTC
TRBJ1-5 TRBV19 TRBD1 - CASSPTGGNQPQHF TGTGCCAGTAGTCCCACAGGGGGCAATCAGCCCCAGCATTTT
TRBJ1-4 TRBV4-2 - few CASSLRGRGNEKLFF TGTGCCAGCAGCCTCCGAGGGAGGGGTAATGAAAAACTGTTTTTT
TRBJ2-5 TRBV30 - - CAWSGGRGREETQYF TGTGCCTGGAGTGGGGGCAGGGGAAGGGAAGAGACCCAGTACTTC
TRBJ2-1 TRBV5-1 TRBD2 - CASSYLAGSYNEQFF TGCGCCAGCAGCTATCTAGCGGGCTCCTACAATGAGCAGTTCTTC
TRBJ1-4 TRBV4-2 TRBD1 - CVSSQGDRGQEKLFF TGTGTCAGCAGCCAAGGGGACAGGGGGCAAGAAAAACTGTTTTTT
TRBJ1-1 TRBV2 TRBD1 - CAILRTGGSTNTEAFF TGTGCCATTCTTCGGACAGGGGGCTCAACTAACACTGAAGCTTTCTTT
TRBJ2-6 TRBV19 - - CASKQDHSGANVLTF TGTGCCAGTAAACAGGACCACTCTGGGGCCAACGTCCTGACTTTC
TRBJ2-5 TRBV7-2 TRBD2 - CASSLVSGGASETQYF TGTGCCAGCAGCTTAGTGAGCGGGGGGGCTTCGGAGACCCAGTACTTC
TRBJ1-5 TRBV10-3 TRBD1 - CAISADRGRMDSNQPQHF TGTGCCATCAGTGCGGACAGGGGGCGAATGGATAGCAATCAGCCCCAGCATTTT
TRBJ1-2 TRBV5-6 TRBD1 - CASSLAGGDGYTF TGTGCCAGCAGCTTGGCAGGGGGCGATGGCTACACCTTC
TRBJ2-3 TRBV7-8 TRBD2 - CASSVWTSGATDTQYF TGTGCCAGCAGCGTCTGGACTAGCGGGGCGACAGATACGCAGTATTTT
TRBJ2-5 TRBV6-5 - - CASSPSGETQYF TGTGCCAGCAGCCCCTCCGGGGAGACCCAGTACTTC
TRBJ2-7 TRBV29-1 - - CSALDRIEYF TGCAGCGCCTTGGACAGAATTGAGTACTTC
TRBJ2-7 TRBV2 - - CASIKLQAYEQYF TGTGCCAGCATAAAGTTACAGGCCTACGAGCAGTACTTC
TRBJ2-1 TRBV5-1 TRBD2 - CASSLSGRTTYNEQFF TGCGCCAGCAGCCTTAGCGGGAGGACCACTTACAATGAGCAGTTCTTC
TRBJ2-1 TRBV11-3 TRBD2 - CASSGPSGRRNEQFF TGTGCCAGCAGCGGGCCTAGCGGGAGAAGGAATGAGCAGTTCTTC
TRBJ2-1 TRBV29-1 TRBD2 - CSVGGLAGSHEQFF TGCAGCGTTGGGGGACTAGCGGGATCACATGAGCAGTTCTTC
TRBJ1-2 TRBV7-2 - - CASSSRQAYGYTF TGTGCCAGCAGCTCCCGACAGGCCTATGGCTACACCTTC
TRBJ1-4 TRBV18 - - CASSPSTEALNEKLFF TGTGCCAGCTCACCATCGACGGAGGCCCTTAATGAAAAACTGTTTTTT
TRBJ1-1 TRBV7-9 - - CASSLEGVGTEAFF TGTGCCAGCAGCCTAGAGGGGGTGGGGACTGAAGCTTTCTTT
TRBJ1-1 TRBV7-3 - - CASSLTNGMRSEAFF TGTGCCAGCAGCTTAACGAACGGAATGAGGTCTGAAGCTTTCTTT
TRBJ2-3 TRBV28 TRBD1 - CASSLIQGSTDTQYF TGTGCCAGCAGTTTAATACAGGGGAGCACAGATACGCAGTATTTT
TRBJ2-1 TRBV6-6 TRBD1 once CASSYLGQVTYNEQFF TGTGCCAGCAGTTACCTGGGACAGGTAACCTACAATGAGCAGTTCTTC
TRBJ1-6 TRBV30 TRBD1 - CAWNRGSNNSPLHF TGTGCCTGGAACAGGGGGTCTAATAATTCACCCCTCCACTTT
TRBJ1-1 TRBV7-2 - - CASSLGAQGSTEAFF TGTGCCAGCAGCTTAGGAGCACAGGGCTCCACTGAAGCTTTCTTT
TRBJ1-5 TRBV19 - - CASSIGARGGQPQHF TGTGCCAGTAGTATAGGAGCGAGGGGGGGTCAGCCCCAGCATTTT
TRBJ1-3 TRBV9 - - CASSVAQASGNTIYF TGTGCCAGCAGCGTGGCTCAGGCCTCTGGAAACACCATATATTTT
TRBJ2-7 TRBV10-1 - - CASSESRTNLDF TGCGCCAGCAGTGAGTCGAGGACAAACCTAGACTTC
TRBJ1-1 TRBV14 - - CASSHITLRGAGTEAFF TGTGCCAGCAGCCACATCACACTCCGGGGGGCTGGAACTGAAGCTTTCTTT
TRBJ1-1 TRBV6-6 - once CATFYGGETEAFF TGTGCCACCTTCTACGGGGGTGAGACTGAAGCTTTCTTT
TRBJ2-7 TRBV5-4 - - CASSLGSAGLSYEQYF TGTGCCAGCAGCTTGGGGTCCGCGGGGCTCTCCTACGAGCAGTACTTC
TRBJ1-1 TRBV11-3 - - CASSLRLTNTEAFF TGTGCCAGCAGCTTAAGACTAACGAACACTGAAGCTTTCTTT
TRBJ1-2 TRBV7-4 - - CASSSVRTARGDYGYTF TGTGCCAGCAGCTCGGTAAGGACTGCCCGGGGGGACTATGGCTACACCTTC
TRBJ2-3 TRBV27 TRBD2 - CASSPGTSGGFSTDTQYF TGTGCCAGCAGTCCGGGGACTAGCGGGGGGTTCAGCACAGATACGCAGTATTTT
TRBJ1-2 TRBV6-6 TRBD1 - CASSRGQGEGYTF TGTGCCAGCAGCCGTGGACAGGGAGAGGGGTACACCTTC
TRBJ1-2 TRBV5-4 TRBD1 - CASSLPGQGYYGYTF TGTGCCAGCAGCCTTCCGGGACAGGGATACTATGGCTACACCTTC
TRBJ2-7 TRBV14 TRBD2 - CASSQTSGRIRGIYEQYF TGTGCCAGCAGCCAAACTAGCGGGAGAATACGAGGGATCTACGAGCAGTACTTC
TRBJ2-1 TRBV4-1 - - CASSPSRGANEQFF TGCGCCAGCAGCCCCTCACGGGGGGCCAATGAGCAGTTCTTC
TRBJ2-5 TRBV7-2 - - CASSLRTARQPQYF TGTGCCAGCAGCCTCCGGACAGCCCGTCAGCCCCAGTACTTC
TRBJ1-2 TRBV4-1 - - CASSSVVQGVSYGYTF TGCGCCAGCAGCTCAGTGGTACAGGGCGTCTCCTATGGCTACACCTTC
TRBJ1-1 TRBV28 TRBD1 - CASSLAYRGEEAFF TGTGCCAGCAGTTTGGCCTACAGGGGCGAGGAGGCTTTCTTT